This is a list of T cell receptor beta chains from one sample in a study of cytotoxic CD8 clonotypes in ibrutinib-treated CLL. The assay was immunoSEQ multiplex PCR, and TCRdb's table has in-frame clones only and misses some. The repertoire holds 330,000 or so clones, with around 66% as singletons. The starting material was PBMCs, obtained after 36 months of ibrutinib treatment. All receptors come from a human donor with chronic lymphocytic leukemia. Both conserved end residues are part of each CDR3. The D gene is left open where the match is weak. Clone size, where shown, is once, few, many, or a class for clones that have expanded.

J | V | size | D | DNA | CDR3
TRBJ2-3 | TRBV4-1 | NA | NA | TGCGCCAGCAGCCAAGAGGCCTCACCCCCGGATACGCAGTATTTT | CASSQEASPPDTQYF
TRBJ2-7 | TRBV9 | NA | TRBD1 | TGTGCCAGCAGCGTAGGCCCGGGACAGGGGATGGGCGTAGGGGTCGAGCAGTACTTC | CASSVGPGQGMGVGVEQYF
TRBJ2-5 | TRBV6-6 | once | NA | TGTGCCAGCAGGGAGAGAGAGACCCAGTACTTC | CASRERETQYF
TRBJ2-3 | TRBV9 | NA | NA | TGTGCCAGCAGCCTCAGCGATTCTCGCACAGATACGCAGTATTTT | CASSLSDSRTDTQYF
TRBJ1-2 | TRBV28 | once | NA | TGTGCCAGCAGTCTCACAGGGTCGGCTGGCTACACCTTC | CASSLTGSAGYTF
TRBJ1-5 | TRBV4-1 | NA | NA | TGCGCCAGCAGCCAAGTGAGGGGAAGCAATCAGCCCCAGCATTTT | CASSQVRGSNQPQHF
TRBJ2-3 | TRBV11-2 | NA | NA | TGTGCCAGCAGCTACCCATTCCGGGATACGCAGTATTTT | CASSYPFRDTQYF
TRBJ1-2 | TRBV7-9 | NA | NA | TGTGCCAGCAGCCGAGGACGGATGGAGAAGGGCGACTATGGCTACACCTTC | CASSRGRMEKGDYGYTF
TRBJ2-3 | TRBV5-1 | NA | TRBD2 | TGCGCCAGCAGCGTCGATTCTAGCGGGTACACAGATACGCAGTATTTT | CASSVDSSGYTDTQYF
TRBJ1-3 | TRBV19 | few | NA | TGTGCCAGTAGCAGCACCCAATCTGGAAACACCATATATTTT | CASSSTQSGNTIYF
TRBJ1-6 | TRBV15 | NA | NA | TGTGCCACCAGCAGAGCGGTGTTCTATAATTCACCCCTCCACTTT | CATSRAVFYNSPLHF
TRBJ2-3 | TRBV6-5 | NA | NA | TGTGCCAGCAGTCTACTCGGGGGAGATACGCAGTATTTT | CASSLLGGDTQYF
TRBJ2-2 | TRBV29-1 | NA | NA | TGCAGCGTTGCGGGGGTGGACACTTTGAACACCGGGGAGCTGTTTTTT | CSVAGVDTLNTGELFF
TRBJ1-3 | TRBV29-1 | NA | NA | TGCAGCGGTAGGGGGTTGCTTGGAAACACCATATATTTT | CSGRGLLGNTIYF
TRBJ1-5 | TRBV7-9 | NA | NA | TGTGCCAGCAGCCAAAGCATAGGCAGCCAGCATTTT | CASSQSIGSQHF
TRBJ2-5 | TRBV14 | once | TRBD1 | TGTGCCAGCAGCGACGGGACAGTTAGGAGAGAGACCCAGTACTTC | CASSDGTVRRETQYF
TRBJ2-4 | TRBV5-1 | few | TRBD1 | TGCGCCAGCAGCTTGCCTCAGGGGGAAGCCCTAGCCAAAAACATTCAGTACTTC | CASSLPQGEALAKNIQYF
TRBJ2-7 | TRBV4-1 | few | NA | TGCGCCAGCAGCCAAGAAGGCAGGAGCTCCTACGAGCAGTACTTC | CASSQEGRSSYEQYF
TRBJ1-2 | TRBV29-1 | NA | NA | TGCAGCGTTGTACAGCGAAACTATGGCTACACCTTC | CSVVQRNYGYTF
TRBJ1-2 | TRBV27 | few | NA | TGTGCCACCTTCGGACGCTATGGCTACACCTTC | CATFGRYGYTF
TRBJ2-2 | TRBV27 | NA | NA | TGTGCCAGCAGTTTCGGGAACGCGAACACCGGGGAGCTGTTTTTT | CASSFGNANTGELFF
TRBJ2-5 | TRBV9 | NA | NA | TGTGCCAGCAGCGTAGGCGTCGGGGGACAGTGGCAAGAGACCCAGTACTTC | CASSVGVGGQWQETQYF
TRBJ2-2 | TRBV9 | NA | NA | TGTGCCAGCAGCAGAGACCCGTTCGGGGAGCTGTTTTTT | CASSRDPFGELFF
TRBJ2-1 | TRBV9 | NA | NA | TGTGCCAGCAGCGTGGGTGGGACCCCCCTAAAGATCGATGAGCAGTTCTTC | CASSVGGTPLKIDEQFF
TRBJ1-1 | TRBV11-2 | few | TRBD1 | TGTGCCAGCAGCCAAGCGGCAGGGGGTAACACTGAAGCTTTCTTT | CASSQAAGGNTEAFF
TRBJ2-7 | TRBV29-1 | NA | TRBD2 | TGCAGCGTTGCTGCGGGGGGGTACGAGCAGTACTTC | CSVAAGGYEQYF
TRBJ2-7 | TRBV9 | NA | TRBD2 | TGTGCCAGCAGCGGGGGACTAGCGGCAATCTACGAGCAGTACTTC | CASSGGLAAIYEQYF
TRBJ2-4 | TRBV27 | NA | NA | TGTGCCAGCAGTTTATCGATGGCCGCCTTCGTTGGCAAAAACATTCAGTACTTC | CASSLSMAAFVGKNIQYF
TRBJ2-7 | TRBV5-5 | once | NA | TGTGCCAGCAGCTTGGACCTTAGCTCCTACGAGCAGTACTTC | CASSLDLSSYEQYF
TRBJ2-3 | TRBV4-1 | NA | TRBD2 | TGCGCCAGCAATAGGATTAGCGGGGGGAGCACAGATACGCAGTATTTT | CASNRISGGSTDTQYF
TRBJ1-4 | TRBV2 | NA | NA | TGTGCCAGCAGTCCGACAGTGGGGGCTGAAAAACTGTTTTTT | CASSPTVGAEKLFF
TRBJ1-5 | TRBV6-5 | few | NA | TGTGCCAGCAGCCCGGGACGGAACAATCAGCCCCAGCATTTT | CASSPGRNNQPQHF
TRBJ2-7 | TRBV5-1 | NA | NA | TGCGCCAGCAGCTTGGCGGGGATCATCTACGAGCAGTACTTC | CASSLAGIIYEQYF
TRBJ1-4 | TRBV19 | NA | TRBD1 | TGTGCCAGTAGCGAGGGACAGGTTAATGAAAAACTGTTTTTT | CASSEGQVNEKLFF
TRBJ2-7 | TRBV11-2 | once | NA | TGTGCCAGCAGCGCTCGCTACGAGCAGTACTTC | CASSARYEQYF
TRBJ2-5 | TRBV19 | once | NA | TGTGCCAGTAGTACGGCGGGCTGGGAGACCCAGTACTTC | CASSTAGWETQYF
TRBJ2-3 | TRBV5-1 | NA | NA | TGCGCCAGCAGCTTACCTTTTGGGATGGGCACAGATACGCAGTATTTT | CASSLPFGMGTDTQYF
TRBJ1-1 | TRBV28 | few | NA | TGTGCCACCTCGTTAGACACTGAAGCTTTCTTT | CATSLDTEAFF
TRBJ2-7 | TRBV6-6 | NA | TRBD2 | TGTGCCACAGCAGCGGGGCCGGACGAGCAGTACTTC | CATAAGPDEQYF
TRBJ2-7 | TRBV5-1 | NA | NA | TGCGCCAGCAGCGCCTCGGACGGGCCCTACGAGCAGTACTTC | CASSASDGPYEQYF
TRBJ2-7 | TRBV29-1 | NA | TRBD1 | TGCAGCGTTTTTACAGGGGAAAGCTCCTACGAGCAGTACTTC | CSVFTGESSYEQYF
TRBJ2-1 | TRBV7-6 | NA | NA | TGTGCCAGCAGCTTACGAGGGGGTGAGCAGTTCTTC | CASSLRGGEQFF
TRBJ1-1 | TRBV19 | NA | NA | TGTGCCAGTAGTACCAGGACAGTTATGAACACTGAAGCTTTCTTT | CASSTRTVMNTEAFF
TRBJ2-1 | TRBV12-5 | NA | NA | TGTGCTAGTGGTTTGGTACAGAGTAGCGCGAGCTCCTACAATGAGCAGTTCTTC | CASGLVQSSASSYNEQFF
TRBJ2-7 | TRBV9 | NA | NA | TGTGCCAGCAGCCCCTTGGGGGGACGATCCTACGAGCAGTACTTC | CASSPLGGRSYEQYF
TRBJ2-1 | TRBV28 | NA | TRBD1 | TGTGCCAGCAGTTTAGAGGGACAGGCACTCTACAATGAGCAGTTCTTC | CASSLEGQALYNEQFF
TRBJ1-5 | TRBV5-3 | NA | TRBD1 | TGTGCCAGAAGCTTGGACGTAGCCACACTGGGACAGGGAAATAATCAGCCCCAGCATTTT | CARSLDVATLGQGNNQPQHF
TRBJ2-5 | TRBV13 | NA | NA | TGTGCCAGCAGCTTAGAAACAGAAGAGACCCAGTACTTC | CASSLETEETQYF
TRBJ1-2 | TRBV29-1 | NA | TRBD1 | TGCAGCGTTGAACCTGGACAGGGGCCCTATGGCTACACCTTC | CSVEPGQGPYGYTF
TRBJ2-4 | TRBV25-1 | NA | NA | TGTGCCAGCAGACTAACCGTCGGGGACCTGATAGCCAAAAACATTCAGTACTTC | CASRLTVGDLIAKNIQYF
TRBJ2-3 | TRBV9 | few | NA | TGTGCCAGCAGCGCGGGCCTTGCAACAGATACGCAGTATTTT | CASSAGLATDTQYF